A selection of T cell receptor beta chains follows, all from one sample in a study of blood T cells in healthy people across ages. TCRdb re-analysed the 5' RACE reads in MiXCR, keeping a single row per CDR3 protein. The sample has about 780,000 distinct CDR3 sequences, roughly 46% seen once. The sequenced material came from blood. The receptors were gathered from an elderly man in good health. Each CDR3 is given with its conserved first and last residue. Fields, in order: J gene, clone size, D gene, V gene, CDR3 DNA, CDR3 protein. D genes are given only for firm matches. The size field is filled for only some rows; it gives once, few, many or a size class.

>TRBJ2-1|.|.|TRBV24-1
TGTGCCACCAGTGCCCCTTCTAGCCGCTCCTACAATGAGCAGTTCTTC
CATSAPSSRSYNEQFF
>TRBJ1-1|.|.|TRBV18
TGTGCCAGCTCCCGCTATATCGGCGATACAGGGCCGAACACTGAAGCTTTCTTT
CASSRYIGDTGPNTEAFF
>TRBJ2-7|.|.|TRBV20-1
TGCAGTGCTAGAGATTCGGGCACAGCCCTTTCCTACGAGCAGTACTTC
CSARDSGTALSYEQYF
>TRBJ2-1|.|.|TRBV10-3
TGTGCCATGTTTAATGGAGCGGAGCAGTTCTTC
CAMFNGAEQFF
>TRBJ1-1|.|.|TRBV20-1
TGCAGTGCTAGAGATCTGGGACGGGGAAAGAACACTGAAGCTTTCTTT
CSARDLGRGKNTEAFF
>TRBJ2-7|.|.|TRBV6-2/TRBV6-3
TGTGCCAGCAGCCGGGCTCGAGGCGAGCAGTACTTC
CASSRARGEQYF
>TRBJ2-7|.|.|TRBV4-2
TGTGCCAGCAGCCATCTTGAGGGGAAAACCTACGAGCAGTACTTC
CASSHLEGKTYEQYF
>TRBJ1-1|.|TRBD1|TRBV7-3
TGTGCCAGCAGCTCAGGGACAGGGGCTGAAGCTTTCTTT
CASSSGTGAEAFF
>TRBJ2-1|few|TRBD2|TRBV20-1
TGCAGTGCCGGAACTAGCGGGAGTTCCAATGAGCAGTTCTTC
CSAGTSGSSNEQFF
>TRBJ2-5|.|.|TRBV7-2
TGTGCCAGCGGACGGAGCCTCGGGGAGCAGTACTTC
CASGRSLGEQYF
>TRBJ1-5|.|.|TRBV21-1
TGTGCCAGCAGCAAAATCGCGCAAAAACCAAGCAATCAGCCCCAGCATTTT
CASSKIAQKPSNQPQHF
>TRBJ2-4|once|TRBD2|TRBV4-3
TGCGTCAGCAACCAAGATGCGGGAGCGATAAACATTCAGTACTTC
CVSNQDAGAINIQYF
>TRBJ2-5|.|.|TRBV28
TGTGCCAGCAGTCCCTCGGGGCCGAAAGAGACCCAGTACTTC
CASSPSGPKETQYF
>TRBJ1-6|.|.|TRBV7-2
TGTGCCAGCAGCTTTCCCTATAATTCACCCCTCCACTTT
CASSFPYNSPLHF
>TRBJ2-1|.|.|TRBV7-2
TGTGCCAGCAGCCCAAGCCGCTCCTACAATGAGCAGTTCTTC
CASSPSRSYNEQFF
>TRBJ2-5|few|TRBD2|TRBV7-9
TGTGCCAGCAGTAGAGGGCTAGCGGAACAAGAGACCCAGTACTTC
CASSRGLAEQETQYF
>TRBJ2-1|few|.|TRBV5-1
TGCGCCAGCAAGCAGGGGAACTCCTACAATGAGCAGTTCTTC
CASKQGNSYNEQFF
>TRBJ2-7|many|TRBD2|TRBV12-3/TRBV12-4
TGTGCCAGCAGTTTAAGCGGGGCCTCCTACGAGCAGTACTTC
CASSLSGASYEQYF
>TRBJ2-2|.|.|TRBV6-5
TGTGCCAGCAGTTTGCGATACACCGGGGAGCTGTTTTTT
CASSLRYTGELFF
>TRBJ2-1|few|.|TRBV10-1
TGCGCCAGCAGCCCCTTTTCGAGCTCCTACAATGAGCAGTTCTTC
CASSPFSSSYNEQFF
>TRBJ1-4|.|.|TRBV21-1
TGTGCCGGCAGCAAAGGGTCGGGCGGAACAGGACCTGAAAAACTGTTTTTT
CAGSKGSGGTGPEKLFF
>TRBJ2-7|many|TRBD1|TRBV29-1
TGCAGCGTTGGGACAGGCTACGAGCAGTACTTC
CSVGTGYEQYF
>TRBJ2-3|.|TRBD1|TRBV5-1
TGCGCCAGCAGCGACAGGGCGGGAGATACGCAGTATTTT
CASSDRAGDTQYF